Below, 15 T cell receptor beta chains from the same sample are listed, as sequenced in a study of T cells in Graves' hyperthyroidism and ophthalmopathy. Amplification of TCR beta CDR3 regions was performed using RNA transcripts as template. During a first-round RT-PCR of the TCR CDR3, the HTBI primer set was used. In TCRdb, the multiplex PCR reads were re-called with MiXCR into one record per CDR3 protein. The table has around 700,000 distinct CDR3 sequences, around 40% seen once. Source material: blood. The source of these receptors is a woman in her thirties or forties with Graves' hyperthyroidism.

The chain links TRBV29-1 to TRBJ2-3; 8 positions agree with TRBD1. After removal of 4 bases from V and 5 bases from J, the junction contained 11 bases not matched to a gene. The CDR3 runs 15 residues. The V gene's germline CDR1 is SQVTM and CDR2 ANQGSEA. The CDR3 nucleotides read TGCAGCGTTGGCCCTGACAGGGGAGGCCTAGATACGCAGTATTTT. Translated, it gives CSVGPDRGGLDTQYF.

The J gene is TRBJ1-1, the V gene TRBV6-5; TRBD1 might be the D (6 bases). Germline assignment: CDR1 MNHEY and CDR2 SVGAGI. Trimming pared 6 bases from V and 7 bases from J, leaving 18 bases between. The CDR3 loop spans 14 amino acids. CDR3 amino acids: CASSYRVGLIEAFF. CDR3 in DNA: TGTGCCAGCAGCTACAGGGTGGGGCTAATTGAAGCTTTCTTT.

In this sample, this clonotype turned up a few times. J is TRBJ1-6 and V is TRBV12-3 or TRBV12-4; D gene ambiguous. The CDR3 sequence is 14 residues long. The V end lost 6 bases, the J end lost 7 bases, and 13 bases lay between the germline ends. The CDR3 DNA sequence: TGTGCCAGCAGACCGGTGAGGGAAAATTCACCCCTCCACTTT. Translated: CASRPVRENSPLHF.

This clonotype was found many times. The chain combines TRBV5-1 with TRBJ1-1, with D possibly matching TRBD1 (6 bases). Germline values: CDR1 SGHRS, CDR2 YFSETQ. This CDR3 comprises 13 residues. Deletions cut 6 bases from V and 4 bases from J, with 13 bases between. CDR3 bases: TGCGCCAGCACCGAACAGGGCACCACTGAAGCTTTCTTT. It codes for CASTEQGTTEAFF.

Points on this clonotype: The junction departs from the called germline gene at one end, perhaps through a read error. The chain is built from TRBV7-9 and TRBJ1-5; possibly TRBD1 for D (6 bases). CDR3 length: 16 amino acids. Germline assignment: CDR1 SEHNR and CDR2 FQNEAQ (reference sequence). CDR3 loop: CASRERQDHSNQLQHF. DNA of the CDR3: TGTGCCAGCAGGGAGAGACAGGACCATAGCAATCAGCTCCAGCATTTT.

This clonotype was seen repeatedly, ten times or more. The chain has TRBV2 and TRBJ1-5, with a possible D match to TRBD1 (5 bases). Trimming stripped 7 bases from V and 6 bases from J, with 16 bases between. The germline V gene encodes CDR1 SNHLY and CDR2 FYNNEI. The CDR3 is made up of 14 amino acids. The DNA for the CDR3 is TGTGCCAGCACCTCGGGACCCTTGTTTCAGCCCCAGCATTTT. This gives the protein CASTSGPLFQPQHF.

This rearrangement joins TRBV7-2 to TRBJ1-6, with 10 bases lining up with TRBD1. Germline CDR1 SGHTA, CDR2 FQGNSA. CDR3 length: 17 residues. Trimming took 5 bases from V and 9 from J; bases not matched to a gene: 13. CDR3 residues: CASSPRQGARLGSPLHF. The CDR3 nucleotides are TGTGCCAGCAGCCCAAGACAGGGGGCTCGTCTCGGTTCACCCCTCCACTTT.

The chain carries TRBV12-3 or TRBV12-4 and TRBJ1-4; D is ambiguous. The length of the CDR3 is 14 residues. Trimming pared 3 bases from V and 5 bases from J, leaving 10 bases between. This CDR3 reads CASSFETGNEKLFF. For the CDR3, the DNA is TGTGCCAGCAGTTTTGAAACGGGCAATGAAAAACTGTTTTTT.

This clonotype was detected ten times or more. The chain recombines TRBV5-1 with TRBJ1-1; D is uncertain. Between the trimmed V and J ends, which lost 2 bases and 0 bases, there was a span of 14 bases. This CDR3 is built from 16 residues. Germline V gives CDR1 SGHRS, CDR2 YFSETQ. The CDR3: CASSLAAGQLNTEAFF. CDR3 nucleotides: TGCGCCAGCAGCTTAGCCGCCGGGCAATTGAACACTGAAGCTTTCTTT. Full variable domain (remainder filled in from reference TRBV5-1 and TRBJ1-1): KAGVTQTPRYLIKTRGQQVTLSCSPISGHRSVSWYQQTPGQGLQFLFEYFSETQRNKGNFPGRFSGRQFSNSRSEMNVSTLELGDSALYLCASSLAAGQLNTEAFFGQGTRLTVV.

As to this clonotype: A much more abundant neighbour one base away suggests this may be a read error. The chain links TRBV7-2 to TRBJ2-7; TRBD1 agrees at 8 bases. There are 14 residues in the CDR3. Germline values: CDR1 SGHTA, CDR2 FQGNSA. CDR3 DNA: TGTGCCAGCAGCTCGGGACAGGAGCGGTACGAGCAGCACTTC. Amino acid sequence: CASSSGQERYEQHF.

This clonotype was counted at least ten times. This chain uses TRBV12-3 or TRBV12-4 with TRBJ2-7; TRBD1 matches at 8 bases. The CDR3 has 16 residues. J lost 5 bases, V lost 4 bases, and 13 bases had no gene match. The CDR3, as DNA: TGTGCCAGCAGTTCCTTCGGCTTCTCAGGGGGCCACGAGCAGTACTTC. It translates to CASSSFGFSGGHEQYF.

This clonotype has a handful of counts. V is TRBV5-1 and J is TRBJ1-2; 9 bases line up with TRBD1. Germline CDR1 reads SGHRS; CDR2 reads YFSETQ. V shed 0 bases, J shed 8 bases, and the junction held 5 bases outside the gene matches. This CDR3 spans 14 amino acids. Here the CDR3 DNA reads TGCGCCAGCAGCTTGGAGACAGGGGGAAACGGCTACACCTTC. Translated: CASSLETGGNGYTF.

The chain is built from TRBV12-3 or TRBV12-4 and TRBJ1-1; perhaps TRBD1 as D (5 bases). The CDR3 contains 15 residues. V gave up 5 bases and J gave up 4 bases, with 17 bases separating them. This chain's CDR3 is CASSQPGWQGTEAFF. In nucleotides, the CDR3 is TGTGCCAGCAGTCAACCAGGGTGGCAGGGCACTGAAGCTTTCTTT.

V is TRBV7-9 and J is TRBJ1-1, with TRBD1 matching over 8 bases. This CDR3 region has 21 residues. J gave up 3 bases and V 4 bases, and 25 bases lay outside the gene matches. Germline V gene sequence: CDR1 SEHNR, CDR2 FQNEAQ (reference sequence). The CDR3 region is CASSSPIKPDREWELDTEAFF. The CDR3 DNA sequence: TGTGCCAGCAGCTCTCCAATAAAACCGGACAGGGAATGGGAGTTGGACACTGAAGCTTTCTTT.

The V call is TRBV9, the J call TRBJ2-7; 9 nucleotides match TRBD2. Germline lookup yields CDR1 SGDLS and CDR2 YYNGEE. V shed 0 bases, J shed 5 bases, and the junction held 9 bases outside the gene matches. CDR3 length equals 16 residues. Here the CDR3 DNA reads TGTGCCAGCAGCGTAGCTGCGGGGGGGCTTTTAGACGAGCAGTACTTC. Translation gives CASSVAAGGLLDEQYF.